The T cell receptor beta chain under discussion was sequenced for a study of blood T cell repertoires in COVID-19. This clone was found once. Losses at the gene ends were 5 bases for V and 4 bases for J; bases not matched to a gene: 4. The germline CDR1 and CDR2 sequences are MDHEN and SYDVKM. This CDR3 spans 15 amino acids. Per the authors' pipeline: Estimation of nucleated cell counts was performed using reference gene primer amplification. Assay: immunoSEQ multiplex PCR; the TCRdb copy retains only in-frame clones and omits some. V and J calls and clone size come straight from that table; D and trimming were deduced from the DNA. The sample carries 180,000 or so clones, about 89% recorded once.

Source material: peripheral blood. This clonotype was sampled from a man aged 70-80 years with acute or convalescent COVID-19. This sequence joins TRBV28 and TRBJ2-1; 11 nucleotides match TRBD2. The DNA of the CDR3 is TGTGCCAGCAGTAAGCGACTAGCGGGATACAATGAGCAGTTCTTC. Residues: CASSKRLAGYNEQFF.